These T cell receptor beta chains were read from a single sample in a study of blood T cell repertoires in COVID-19. Data came from immunoSEQ multiplex PCR; TCRdb stores just in-frame clones and leaves some out. This table holds about 240,000 clones, roughly 86% found once. Sequencing was carried out using peripheral blood. The receptors derive from a woman in her twenties or thirties with acute or convalescent COVID-19. Both conserved end residues are part of each CDR3. D genes are given only for firm matches. Rows may omit the clone size; those that give it use once, few, many or a size class.

j_call clone_size d_call v_call cdr3_aa cdr3_nt
TRBJ2-1 NA TRBD2 TRBV3-1/TRBV3-2 CASSQEALAGTMDEQFF TGTGCCAGCAGCCAAGAAGCCCTAGCGGGGACAATGGATGAGCAGTTCTTC
TRBJ1-6 NA NA TRBV9 CASSVVSDYNSPLHF TGTGCCAGCAGCGTAGTTTCAGACTATAATTCACCCCTCCACTTT
TRBJ1-3 NA NA TRBV9 CASSVTGGDTIYF TGTGCCAGCAGCGTAACCGGAGGGGACACCATATATTTT
TRBJ1-5 NA TRBD1 TRBV27 CASSLYQGADQPQHF TGTGCCAGCAGTTTATATCAGGGGGCGGATCAGCCCCAGCATTTT
TRBJ2-3 NA TRBD2 TRBV3-1/TRBV3-2 CASSQDPLAGWDTQYF TGTGCCAGCAGCCAAGATCCCCTAGCGGGATGGGATACGCAGTATTTT
TRBJ1-4 few TRBD1 TRBV5-1 CASSPRTGAGEKLFF TGCGCCAGCAGCCCCCGGACAGGGGCAGGTGAAAAACTGTTTTTT
TRBJ2-4 NA TRBD1 TRBV4-1 CASSQGRQGEVGNIQYF TGCGCCAGCAGCCAAGGTCGACAGGGTGAGGTGGGGAACATTCAGTACTTC
TRBJ2-7 NA NA TRBV5-1 CASSLNRNYEQYF TGCGCCAGCAGCTTGAACAGGAACTACGAGCAGTACTTC
TRBJ2-3 NA NA TRBV27 CAPRRRITDTQYF TGTGCACCTAGACGGAGGATCACAGATACGCAGTATTTT
TRBJ2-1 NA TRBD2 TRBV4-2 CASSQDPLAGGLNNEQFF TGTGCCAGCAGCCAAGATCCGCTAGCGGGAGGCCTAAACAATGAGCAGTTCTTC
TRBJ2-5 NA NA TRBV30 CAWREGGARTQYF TGTGCCTGGAGGGAAGGAGGGGCTCGGACCCAGTACTTC
TRBJ2-5 NA TRBD1 TRBV18 CASSPDRGRETQYF TGTGCCAGCTCACCTGACAGGGGGCGAGAGACCCAGTACTTC
TRBJ2-3 few TRBD2 TRBV10-3 CAISERAGVGTQYF TGTGCCATCAGTGAGCGAGCGGGAGTCGGGACGCAGTATTTT
TRBJ2-5 NA TRBD2 TRBV7-9 CASSSGLAGRETQYF TGTGCCAGCAGCTCCGGACTAGCGGGAAGGGAGACCCAGTACTTC
TRBJ2-5 NA TRBD2 TRBV4-1 CASSQEGGYETQYF TGCGCCAGCAGCCAAGAGGGGGGGTATGAGACCCAGTACTTC
TRBJ2-5 NA TRBD2 TRBV6-6 CGTSGSQETQYF TGTGGAACGAGCGGGAGTCAAGAGACCCAGTACTTC
TRBJ2-7 NA TRBD1 TRBV6-1 CASSTGQRFYEQYF TGTGCCAGCAGTACGGGACAGAGATTCTACGAGCAGTACTTC
TRBJ2-7 NA NA TRBV7-2 CASSPLSYEQYF TGTGCCAGCAGCCCCCTATCCTACGAGCAGTACTTC
TRBJ2-3 NA TRBD2 TRBV29-1 CSGLLAGYTDTQYF TGCAGCGGCTTACTAGCGGGCTACACAGATACGCAGTATTTT
TRBJ2-7 NA NA TRBV19 CASSWGGVYEQYF TGTGCCAGTAGCTGGGGCGGCGTCTACGAGCAGTACTTC
TRBJ2-3 once NA TRBV9 CASSVLGTDTQYF TGTGCCAGCAGCGTACTAGGAACAGATACGCAGTATTTT
TRBJ2-7 NA NA TRBV12-3/TRBV12-4 CASSQNYEQYF TGTGCCAGCAGCCAGAACTACGAGCAGTACTTC
TRBJ2-2 NA NA TRBV25-1 CASRGLGELFF TGTGCCAGCAGGGGGCTAGGGGAGCTGTTTTTT
TRBJ2-5 NA NA TRBV4-1 CASSRDSETQYF TGCGCCAGCAGCCGGGACTCAGAGACCCAGTACTTC
TRBJ1-6 few TRBD1 TRBV19 CATNRGNSPLHF TGTGCCACCAACAGGGGAAATTCACCCCTCCACTTT
TRBJ2-2 NA NA TRBV2 CASSDVRANTGELFF TGTGCCAGCAGTGATGTGCGGGCTAACACCGGGGAGCTGTTTTTT
TRBJ1-5 NA NA TRBV6-2/TRBV6-3 CASSYHRGGNQPQHF TGTGCCAGCAGTTACCACAGAGGAGGAAATCAGCCCCAGCATTTT
TRBJ2-7 NA NA TRBV3-1/TRBV3-2 CASSQNQAGSYEQYF TGTGCCAGCAGCCAAAACCAAGCGGGCTCCTACGAGCAGTACTTC
TRBJ2-1 NA NA TRBV7-7 CASSLFGENNEQFF TGTGCCAGCAGCTTATTCGGAGAAAACAATGAGCAGTTCTTC
TRBJ1-2 few TRBD1 TRBV25-1 CASSGQGERDGYTF TGTGCCAGCAGTGGACAGGGCGAGAGGGATGGCTACACCTTC
TRBJ2-2 NA TRBD2 TRBV24-1 CATSDQGLAGGGLHTGELFF TGTGCCACCAGTGACCAGGGACTAGCGGGAGGGGGACTCCACACCGGGGAGCTGTTTTTT
TRBJ2-7 NA TRBD2 TRBV5-1 CASRPPGLAGGSNEQYF TGCGCCAGCAGGCCACCGGGACTAGCGGGAGGTTCCAACGAGCAGTACTTC
TRBJ2-7 NA NA TRBV5-1 CASRLGVSYEQYF TGCGCCAGCAGGCTAGGGGTCTCCTACGAGCAGTACTTC
TRBJ2-3 NA TRBD2 TRBV7-2 CASSLSRLATTDTQYF TGTGCCAGCAGCTTAAGCCGACTAGCGACCACAGATACGCAGTATTTT
TRBJ1-3 NA NA TRBV4-1 CASSQVRWGRSNTIYF TGCGCCAGCAGCCAAGTCAGGTGGGGGCGATCCAACACCATATATTTT
TRBJ1-5 NA TRBD1 TRBV7-2 CASSAGQGGYQPQHF TGTGCCAGCAGCGCCGGACAGGGAGGCTATCAGCCCCAGCATTTT
TRBJ2-5 NA TRBD2 TRBV5-1 CASSNRGGGETQYF TGCGCCAGCAGCAACCGCGGGGGTGGCGAGACCCAGTACTTC
TRBJ2-3 NA TRBD2 TRBV4-1 CASSQDGGGAGVRDTQYF TGCGCCAGCAGCCAAGATGGGGGAGGAGCGGGAGTTAGAGATACGCAGTATTTT
TRBJ1-5 NA NA TRBV2 CASRGGASGNQPQHF TGTGCCAGCAGGGGGGGGGCTTCGGGCAATCAGCCCCAGCATTTT
TRBJ1-6 NA NA TRBV9 CASSVDSSRSPLHF TGTGCCAGCAGCGTAGATTCCAGTCGCTCACCCCTCCACTTT
TRBJ1-4 NA NA TRBV6-5 CASSSDQGGEKLFF TGTGCCAGCAGTTCCGACCAGGGTGGGGAAAAACTGTTTTTT
TRBJ2-6 NA NA TRBV4-2 CASSPQGLSSGANVLTF TGTGCCAGCAGCCCTCAGGGGCTTTCCTCTGGGGCCAACGTCCTGACTTTC
TRBJ2-7 NA NA TRBV25-1 CASSDIHEQYF TGTGCCAGCAGTGATATCCACGAGCAGTACTTC
TRBJ2-5 NA NA TRBV5-6 CASSLAAVPETQYF TGTGCCAGCAGCTTGGCCGCAGTCCCAGAGACCCAGTACTTC
TRBJ2-7 NA TRBD1 TRBV11-2 CASSLGGTGPEQYF TGTGCCAGCAGCTTAGGAGGGACAGGGCCCGAGCAGTACTTC
TRBJ1-2 NA NA TRBV5-4 CASTPGDSGFDYGYTF TGTGCCAGCACCCCTGGCGACTCCGGGTTTGACTATGGCTACACCTTC
TRBJ2-5 NA TRBD2 TRBV4-2 CASSETSAQETQYF TGTGCCAGCAGCGAAACTAGCGCCCAAGAGACCCAGTACTTC
TRBJ2-7 once TRBD1 TRBV6-5 CASSSTGGPGGYEQYF TGTGCCAGCAGTTCCACAGGGGGCCCCGGGGGGTACGAGCAGTACTTC
TRBJ2-3 once NA TRBV7-2 CASSLNSVNTDTQYF TGTGCCAGCAGCCTGAATAGCGTGAACACAGATACGCAGTATTTT
TRBJ2-2 NA TRBD2 TRBV7-9 CASRPIWREGANGELFF TGTGCCAGCAGACCCATCTGGCGGGAGGGTGCGAACGGGGAGCTGTTTTTT
TRBJ1-6 NA TRBD1 TRBV6-1 CASSETGGNSPLHF TGTGCCAGCAGTGAGACAGGGGGAAATTCACCCCTCCACTTT
TRBJ2-2 NA TRBD2 TRBV9 CASSVLLAREGRHGELFF TGTGCCAGCAGCGTATTGTTAGCCAGGGAGGGGCGGCACGGGGAGCTGTTTTTT